This T cell receptor beta chain was obtained from a study of blood T cell repertoires in COVID-19. Assay used: immunoSEQ multiplex PCR; TCRdb lists only in-frame clones, some missing. In the table there are a few hundred thousand clones, nearly 90% of which are singletons. This CDR3 has 16 residues. V lost 3 bases and J lost 0, with 12 bases in between. Germline V gives CDR1 MRHNA, CDR2 SNTAGT. The sample consisted of PBMCs or T cells enriched from blood (not recorded which). The rearrangement uses TRBV6-4 and TRBJ2-1, with a tentative D call TRBD1 (5 bases). This sequence originates from a woman aged 18-30 years with acute COVID-19. CDR3 amino acids: CASSDRGRSSYNEQFF. DNA for the CDR3: TGTGCCAGCAGTGATAGGGGCCGAAGCTCCTACAATGAGCAGTTCTTC.